The sequence of this TCR beta chain was determined in a study of T cell responses to AZD1222 COVID-19 vaccine. Overall study findings and caveats: When two AZD1222 doses had been given, Spike-specific TCR breadth and depth rose. In a largely white British group with more females than males, clonal diversity was possibly underestimated. At baseline, seropositivity was found in only five or six AZD1222 recipients.

Germline loops: CDR1 DFQATT, CDR2 SNEGSKA (reference sequence). The V end lost 3 bases, the J end lost 0 bases, and 9 bases lay between the germline ends. This CDR3 is built from 14 residues. In regard to this clone: Its antigen remains unidentified.

Produced via immunoSEQ multiplex PCR; TCRdb's table is partial and in-frame only. Here the sample spans about 140,000 clones, 90% to 95% being singletons. The receptor was derived from an adult in good health. V is TRBV20-1 and J is TRBJ2-1; D gene uncertain. The sample was peripheral blood, taken on day 0 of AZD1222 vaccination. CDR3: CSASAGSSYNEQFF. The CDR3 DNA is TGCAGTGCTAGTGCCGGTAGCTCCTACAATGAGCAGTTCTTC.